This T cell receptor beta chain was retrieved from a study of cytotoxic CD8 clonotypes in ibrutinib-treated CLL. Study background: There were roughly twelve relapsed/refractory patients and about 15 treatment-naive patients, and some 18 were IGHV unmutated. Responses: around 24 partial, 2 complete; after median about 70 months, about 14 stayed remitted, approximately twelve progressed.

Trimming left V 4 bases short and J 3 bases short, with 6 bases between. The germline V gene has CDR1 ENHRY and CDR2 SYGVKD. The CDR3 loop spans 12 amino acids. Measured with immunoSEQ multiplex PCR; TCRdb has only the in-frame clones, and not every one. The sample gives 150,000 to 200,000 clones, nearly 90% of which show up once; about 2.9% is in the top ten. Note on this clone: In the same sample, other DNA sequences code for this CDR3.

The receptor comes from a human donor with chronic lymphocytic leukemia. The rearrangement uses TRBV10-3 and TRBJ1-2, with a possible D match to TRBD1 (6 bases). The starting material was PBMCs, obtained at disease progression, from a patient treated with ibrutinib. The CDR3 protein is CAISGQDYGYTF. CDR3 coding DNA: TGTGCCATCAGTGGACAGGACTATGGCTACACCTTC.